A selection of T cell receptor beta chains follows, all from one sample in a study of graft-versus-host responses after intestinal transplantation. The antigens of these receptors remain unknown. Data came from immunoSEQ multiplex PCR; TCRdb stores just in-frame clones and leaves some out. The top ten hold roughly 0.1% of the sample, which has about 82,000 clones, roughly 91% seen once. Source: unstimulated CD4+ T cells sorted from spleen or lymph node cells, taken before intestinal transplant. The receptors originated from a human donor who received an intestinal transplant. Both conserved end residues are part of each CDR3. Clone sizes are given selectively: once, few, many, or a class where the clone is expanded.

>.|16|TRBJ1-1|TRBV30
CAWGPPGGRVNTEAFF
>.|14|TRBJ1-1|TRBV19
CASSIQGGNTEAFF
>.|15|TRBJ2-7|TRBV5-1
CASSLTGSTVYEQYF
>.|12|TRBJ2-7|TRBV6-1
CASSLSSYEQYF
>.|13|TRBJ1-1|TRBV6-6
CASSHTGNTEAFF
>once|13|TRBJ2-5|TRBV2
CAEAREMGETQYF
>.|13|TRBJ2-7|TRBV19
CASSADRAYEQYF
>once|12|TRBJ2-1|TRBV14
CASSPAGGRAFF
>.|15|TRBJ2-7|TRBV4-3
CASSRGQGSSYEQYF
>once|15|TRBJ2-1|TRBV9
CASSVVPAGVREQFF
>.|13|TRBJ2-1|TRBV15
CATSNRQQGTGLF
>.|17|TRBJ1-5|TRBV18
CASSPQGPGQVNQPQHF
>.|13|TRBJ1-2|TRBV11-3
CASSLRDSGGYTF
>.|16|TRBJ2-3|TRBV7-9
CASSLFGGGASDTQYF
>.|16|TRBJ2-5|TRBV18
CASSPPTGRPQETQYF
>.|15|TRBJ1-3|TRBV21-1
CASSSQGARGNTIYF
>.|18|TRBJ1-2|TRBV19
CASSNGRPGQKADYGYTF
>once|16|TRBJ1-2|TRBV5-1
CASSFGRGTANYGYTF
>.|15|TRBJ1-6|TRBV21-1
CASSKGGGRDSPLHF
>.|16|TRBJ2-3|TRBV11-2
CASSLPSGGNTDTQYF
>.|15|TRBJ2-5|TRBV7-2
CASSLYAAQQETQYF
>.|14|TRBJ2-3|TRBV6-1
CASSTGGSADTQYF
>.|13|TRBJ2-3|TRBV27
CASSTGTTDTQYF
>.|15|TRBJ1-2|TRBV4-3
CASSQEQGIQTGYTF
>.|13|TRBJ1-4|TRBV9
CASSPDRGEKLFF
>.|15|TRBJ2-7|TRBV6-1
CASSGGEVSRNEQYF
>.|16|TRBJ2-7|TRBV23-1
CASSQSVLAGGPEQYF
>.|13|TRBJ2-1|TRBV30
CAWSRDTSDEQFF
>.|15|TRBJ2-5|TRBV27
CASSPLDRGRETQYF
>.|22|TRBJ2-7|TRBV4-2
CASSQGTSGWAGGSGTTYEQYF
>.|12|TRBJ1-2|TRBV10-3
CAIRIQDYGYTF
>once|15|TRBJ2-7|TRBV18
CASSPTRDRAYEQYF
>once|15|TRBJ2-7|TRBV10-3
CAISAGLVGSYEQYF
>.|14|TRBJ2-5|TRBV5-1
CASSLVGAKETQYF
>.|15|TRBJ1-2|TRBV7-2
CASSLPDRTNYGYTF
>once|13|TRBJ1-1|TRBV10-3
CTISVGEDTEAFF
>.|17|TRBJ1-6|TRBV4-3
CASSQEPPGGQNSPLHF
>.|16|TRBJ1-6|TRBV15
CATSREGGTGTSPLHF
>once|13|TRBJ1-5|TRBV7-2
CASSIDSLKPQHF
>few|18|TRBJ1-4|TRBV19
CASSIGMGATWTNEKLFF
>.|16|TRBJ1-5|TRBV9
CASSVIGWRFHQPQHF
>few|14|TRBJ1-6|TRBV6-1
CASRRDSGGSPLHF
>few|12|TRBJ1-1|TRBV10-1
CASSDRGTEAFF
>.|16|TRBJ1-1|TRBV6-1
CASSERRGLANTEAFF
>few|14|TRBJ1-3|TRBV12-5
CASGLVSSGNTIYF
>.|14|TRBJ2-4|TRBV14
CASSLQAAKNIQYF
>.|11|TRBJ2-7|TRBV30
CAWSVQGEQYF
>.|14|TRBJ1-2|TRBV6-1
CASSRTERVGGYTF
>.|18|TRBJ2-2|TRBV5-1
CASSLAVPLTGGTGELFF
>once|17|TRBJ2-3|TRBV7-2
CASSHLLAGGRRDTQYF
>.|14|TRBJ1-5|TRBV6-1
CASGTAQSNQPQHF
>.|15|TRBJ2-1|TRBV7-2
CASSLVKRGANEQFF
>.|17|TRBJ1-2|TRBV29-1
CSVLALGRAPSHYGYTF
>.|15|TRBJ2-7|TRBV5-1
CASRWEQGAVYEQYF